A single sample is the source of the 23 T cell receptor beta chains below, sequenced in a study of a mutant IDH1 vaccine in newly diagnosed glioma. As for time point: week 5, during vaccination. A 20-mer mutant IDH1 peptide at 300 ug was injected subcutaneously with topical imiquimod. Profiled with immunoSEQ multiplex PCR; TCRdb holds only in-frame clones, not every one. The sample lists roughly 40,000 clones, approximately 90% occurring once. For these TCRs, the target antigens are not known. Sample: PBMCs, taken from a glioma patient whose treatment included an IDH1 peptide vaccine. These receptor sequences come from a man in his fifties with glioma.

This clone occurred a few times. This chain joins TRBV2 and TRBJ1-1; weak D call: TRBD1 (6 bases). Germline CDR1 reads SNHLY; CDR2 reads FYNNEI. The CDR3 covers 14 residues. V lost 5 bases to trimming and J lost 1 base, with 11 bases between them. The DNA for the CDR3 is TGTGCCAGCAGTTCGGGACATCAGAACACTGAAGCTTTCTTT. Translation gives CASSSGHQNTEAFF.

The V gene is TRBV7-9, the J gene TRBJ2-3; 11 positions agree with TRBD1. The germline V gene has CDR1 SEHNR and CDR2 FQNEAQ (reference sequence). V shed 4 bases and J 3 bases; nucleotides not matched to a gene: 9. The length of the CDR3 is 17 residues. CDR3 sequence: CASSSSRGTGGTDTQYF. In nucleotides, the CDR3 is TGTGCCAGCAGCTCCTCAAGGGGGACAGGGGGGACAGATACGCAGTATTTT.

The chain recombines TRBV14 with TRBJ1-4; maybe TRBD1 (5 bases). The CDR3 sequence is 14 residues long. V lost 4 bases to trimming and J lost 2 bases, with 8 bases between them. The germline V gene encodes CDR1 SGHDN and CDR2 FVKESK. The CDR3 is CASSPRQTNEKLFF. The CDR3 nucleotides are TGTGCCAGCAGCCCCCGACAGACTAATGAAAAACTGTTTTTT.

J is TRBJ1-2 and V is TRBV7-2; 8 bases map to TRBD1. V lost 5 bases to trimming and J lost 5 bases; unmatched junction nucleotides: 7. This CDR3 comprises 14 residues. Looked up from germline, CDR1 is SGHTA and CDR2 is FQGNSA. The CDR3 spells CASSLQGVRYGYTF. CDR3 sequence (DNA): TGTGCCAGCAGCCTACAGGGGGTTCGGTATGGCTACACCTTC.

This clone came up a few times. The CDR3 DNA reads as TGCGCCAGCAGCCAAGAATCCGGGGGGCCGAGGGATCAGAACACTGAAGCTTTCTTT. Translating gives CASSQESGGPRDQNTEAFF. This rearrangement joins TRBV4-1 to TRBJ1-1; tentative D call: TRBD1 (6 bases). Trimming took 0 bases from V and 1 from J, leaving 21 bases between them. Germline V gene lookup returns CDR1 MGHRA and CDR2 YSYEKL. This CDR3 has 19 amino acids.

The genes are TRBV7-2 and TRBJ1-5; no reliable D call. In germline, CDR1 is SGHTA, CDR2 FQGNSA. V was pared by 2 bases and J by 3 bases, with 8 bases between. The CDR3 runs to 14 residues. The CDR3 nucleotides are TGTGCCAGCAGCTTAATCAGTTACAATCAGCCCCAGCATTTT. This codes for CASSLISYNQPQHF.

The chain combines TRBV19 with TRBJ1-2; D is possibly TRBD1 (5 bases). The V and J ends lost 5 bases and 4 bases respectively, with 11 bases between them. Germline V gene data show CDR1 as LNHDA and CDR2 as SQIVND (reference sequence). The CDR3 covers 13 residues. This CDR3 is CASSAGYSYGYTF. The CDR3 DNA reads as TGTGCCAGTAGTGCAGGGTACTCCTATGGCTACACCTTC. Drawing the rest from reference TRBV19 and TRBJ1-2, the complete variable domain is DGGITQSPKYLFRKEGQNVTLSCEQNLNHDAMYWYRQDPGQGLRLIYYSQIVNDFQKGDIAEGYSVSREKKESFPLTVTSAQKNPTAFYLCASSAGYSYGYTFGSGTRLTVV.

The chain employs TRBV5-4 and TRBJ1-2; a weak D match, TRBD1 (5 bases). This CDR3 has 15 amino acids. V gave up 2 bases and J gave up 1 base, with 12 bases separating them. CDR1 and CDR2 from the germline V gene are SGHNT and YYREEE (reference sequence). The CDR3 here is CASSFPTGFNYGYTF. The CDR3 nucleotides read TGTGCCAGCAGCTTTCCAACAGGATTTAACTATGGCTACACCTTC. The full variable domain, its missing parts supplied by reference TRBV5-4 and TRBJ1-2, is ETGVTQSPTHLIKTRGQQVTLRCSSQSGHNTVSWYQQALGQGPQFIFQYYREEENGRGNFPPRFSGLQFPNYSSELNVNALELDDSALYLCASSFPTGFNYGYTFGSGTRLTVV.

The chain carries TRBV5-1 and TRBJ1-1; D call uncertain. CDR3 length: 15 amino acids. Trimming took off 0 bases at V and 0 bases at J, with 9 bases between the two ends. Germline V gene lookup returns CDR1 SGHRS and CDR2 YFSETQ. The DNA for the CDR3 is TGCGCCAGCAGCTTGGCCGCAAGCATGAACACTGAAGCTTTCTTT. Residues: CASSLAASMNTEAFF.

This sequence joins TRBV5-4 and TRBJ2-7, with D tentatively TRBD1 (6 bases). Germline V lookup: CDR1 SGHNT, CDR2 YYREEE (reference sequence). Trimming removed 2 bases from V and 4 bases from J, with 10 bases in between. The length of the CDR3 is 13 residues. The CDR3 spells CASSFRGVYEQYF. The DNA of the CDR3 is TGTGCCAGCAGCTTCAGGGGCGTATACGAGCAGTACTTC. The full variable domain, with the rest looked up from reference TRBV5-4 and TRBJ2-7, is ETGVTQSPTHLIKTRGQQVTLRCSSQSGHNTVSWYQQALGQGPQFIFQYYREEENGRGNFPPRFSGLQFPNYSSELNVNALELDDSALYLCASSFRGVYEQYFGPGTRLTVT.

The J gene is TRBJ1-1, the V gene TRBV4-1, with no clear D. The CDR3 length is 13 residues. The ends were cut back, 3 bases at V and 6 bases at J, with 11 bases in the middle. Germline V gives CDR1 MGHRA, CDR2 YSYEKL. The CDR3 DNA is TGCGCCAGCAGCCAGGATTTCGATGCTGAAGCTTTCTTT. Translated, it gives CASSQDFDAEAFF.

The genes are TRBV7-8 and TRBJ2-5; the match to TRBD1 covers 8 bases. Losses at the gene ends were 1 base for V and 1 base for J; bases not matched to a gene: 2. This CDR3 region has 15 residues. Germline V lookup: CDR1 SGHVS, CDR2 FQNEAQ. In nucleotides, the CDR3 is TGTGCCAGCAGCTTAGTGGGACAGGTCCAAGAGACCCAGTACTTC. Protein product: CASSLVGQVQETQYF.

This chain connects TRBV7-9 to TRBJ1-1; 7 nucleotides agree with TRBD1. Germline lookup yields CDR1 SEHNR and CDR2 FQNEAQ (reference sequence). V lost 3 bases, J lost 1 base, and 2 bases stayed unmatched. The CDR3 length is 14 residues. Written as DNA, the CDR3 is TGTGCCAGCAGCTTCCGGACAGGGAACACTGAAGCTTTCTTT. Residues: CASSFRTGNTEAFF.

This sequence joins TRBV6-5 and TRBJ2-7, with 10 bases that match TRBD1. Looked up from germline, CDR1 is MNHEY and CDR2 is SVGAGI. J was trimmed by 5 bases and V by 10 bases; bases with no gene match: 8. The CDR3 consists of 13 residues. The DNA for the CDR3 is TGTGCCACCGGGACAGGGGAAAGGGACGAGCAGTACTTC. Encoded protein: CATGTGERDEQYF.

The rearrangement uses TRBV4-2 and TRBJ1-4; D is uncertain. The CDR3 consists of 16 residues. Between the trimmed V and J ends, which lost 1 base and 8 bases, there was a span of 17 bases. CDR1 LGHNA and CDR2 YNFKEQ come from the germline V gene. CDR3 in amino acids: CASSQASVTLGEKLFF. The CDR3 DNA sequence: TGTGCCAGCAGCCAAGCTTCAGTCACTCTAGGGGAAAAACTGTTTTTT.

This chain connects TRBV5-8 to TRBJ2-3; no definite D call. CDR3 length equals 14 residues. Trimming shortened V by 2 bases and J by 2 bases, and 9 bases separated the two germline ends. Germline V gene sequence: CDR1 SGHTS, CDR2 YDEGEE. CDR3 in amino acids: CASSFDTTTDTQYF. CDR3 bases: TGTGCCAGCAGCTTCGACACCACCACAGATACGCAGTATTTT.

CDR3 sequence: CAISESQMREGKNTGELFF. The CDR3 nucleotides read TGTGCCATCAGTGAGTCGCAGATGCGGGAGGGCAAGAACACCGGGGAGCTGTTTTTT. The V call is TRBV10-3, the J call TRBJ2-2, with TRBD2 matching 9 bases. The J segment lost 1 base and the V segment lost 0 bases, leaving 9 bases of the junction unmatched. The CDR3 runs 19 residues. Germline V gives CDR1 ENHRY, CDR2 SYGVKD.

The rearrangement links TRBV29-1 to TRBJ2-7; 12 bases line up with TRBD1. Germline-derived CDR1 and CDR2 are SQVTM and ANQGSEA. V was clipped by 7 bases and J by 5 bases; unmatched bases: 3. This CDR3 has 12 residues. CDR3 bases: TGCAGCGCCGGGACAGGGGGCGACGAGCAGTACTTC. This sequence encodes CSAGTGGDEQYF.

The V call is TRBV6-6, the J call TRBJ2-1; D is undetermined. In germline, CDR1 is MNHNY, CDR2 SVGAGI (reference sequence). This CDR3 spans 12 amino acids. Trimming cost V 9 bases and J 7 bases, with 13 bases left between them. The CDR3 protein is CASTQESNEQFF. CDR3 nucleotide sequence: TGTGCCAGTACCCAGGAAAGTAATGAGCAGTTCTTC.

The V and J genes are TRBV19 and TRBJ2-1; 10 bases are shared with TRBD1. Unmatched junction bases numbered 4, after V lost 10 bases and J lost 7 bases. The CDR3 sequence is 12 residues long. Germline V CDR1 and CDR2: LNHDA, SQIVND (reference sequence). The CDR3 here is CAIMDRGNEQFF. CDR3 nucleotides: TGTGCCATTATGGACAGGGGGAATGAGCAGTTCTTC.

This chain joins TRBV6-4 and TRBJ1-2, with a weak D call TRBD1 (5 bases). The CDR3 sequence is 15 residues long. Germline-derived CDR1 and CDR2 are MRHNA and SNTAGT. Trimming stripped 5 bases from V and 7 bases from J, with 20 bases between. CDR3 sequence (DNA): TGTGCCAGCAGTCCCGAACCAGAGGGGATAGGTGGCTACACCTTC. Its protein product is CASSPEPEGIGGYTF.

This chain joins TRBV18 and TRBJ2-7, with D perhaps matching TRBD2 (6 bases). This CDR3 is 14 amino acids long. Germline-derived CDR1 and CDR2 are KGHSH and LQKENI. V was cut by 3 bases and J by 7 bases, with 16 bases left in between. The CDR3 spells CASSPTAQGGEQYF. DNA of the CDR3: TGTGCCAGCTCACCCACGGCGCAGGGAGGAGAGCAGTACTTC.

The V and J genes are TRBV7-9 and TRBJ2-5; the D is unclear. Germline V gives CDR1 SEHNR, CDR2 FQNEAQ (reference sequence). This CDR3 is built from 13 residues. The V end lost 4 bases, the J end lost 0 bases, and 6 bases lay between the germline ends. The CDR3 nucleotides are TGTGCCAGCAGCTCCTGGAACCAAGAGACCCAGTACTTC. Translation gives CASSSWNQETQYF.